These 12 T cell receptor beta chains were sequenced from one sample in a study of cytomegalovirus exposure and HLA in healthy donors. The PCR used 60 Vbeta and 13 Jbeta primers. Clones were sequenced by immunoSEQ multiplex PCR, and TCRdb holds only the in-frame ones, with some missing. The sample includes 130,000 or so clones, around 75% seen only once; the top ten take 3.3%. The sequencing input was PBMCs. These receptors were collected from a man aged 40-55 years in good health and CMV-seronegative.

The CDR3, as DNA: TGTGCCAGCAGCTGGGGGCCAGGAGTAAACACCGGGGAGCTGTTTTTT. It codes for CASSWGPGVNTGELFF. The chain couples TRBV5-5 to TRBJ2-2; tentative D call: TRBD1 (6 bases). The CDR3 extends over 16 amino acids. The germline V gene has CDR1 SGHKS and CDR2 YYEKEE (reference sequence). Deletions cut 3 bases from V and 2 bases from J, with 14 bases between.

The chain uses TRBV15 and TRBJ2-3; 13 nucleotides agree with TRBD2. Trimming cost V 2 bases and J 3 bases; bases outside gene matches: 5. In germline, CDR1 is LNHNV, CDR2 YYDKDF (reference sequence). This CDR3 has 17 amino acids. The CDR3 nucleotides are TGTGCCACCAGCAGATCCCCGGGACTAGCGGGGACAGATACGCAGTATTTT. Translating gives CATSRSPGLAGTDTQYF. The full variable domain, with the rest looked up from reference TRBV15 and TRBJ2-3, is DAMVIQNPRYQVTQFGKPVTLSCSQTLNHNVMYWYQQKSSQAPKLLFHYYDKDFNNEADTPDNFQSRRPNTSFCFLDIRSPGLGDTAMYLCATSRSPGLAGTDTQYFGPGTRLTVL.

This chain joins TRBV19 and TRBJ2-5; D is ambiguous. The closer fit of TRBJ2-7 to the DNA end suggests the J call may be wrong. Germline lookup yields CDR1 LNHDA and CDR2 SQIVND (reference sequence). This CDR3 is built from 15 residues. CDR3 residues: CASSGIEESSYEQYF. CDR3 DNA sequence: TGTGCCAGTAGCGGAATAGAGGAGAGCTCCTACGAGCAGTACTTC.

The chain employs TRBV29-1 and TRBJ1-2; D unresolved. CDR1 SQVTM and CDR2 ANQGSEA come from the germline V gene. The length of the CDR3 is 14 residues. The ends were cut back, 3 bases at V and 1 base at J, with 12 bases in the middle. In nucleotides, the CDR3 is TGCAGCGTTGACGTAACAGCCCTTAACTATGGCTACACCTTC. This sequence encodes CSVDVTALNYGYTF.

The DNA for the CDR3 is TGTGCCAGCAACCTAGCGGGGGGCGGGTCCACAGATACGCAGTATTTT. It encodes CASNLAGGGSTDTQYF. V gene TRBV6-6 combines with J gene TRBJ2-3; 11 bases match TRBD2. CDR3 size: 16 residues. The V and J ends lost 7 bases and 2 bases, in that order; junction bases with no gene match: 8. Germline V gives CDR1 MNHNY, CDR2 SVGAGI (reference sequence).

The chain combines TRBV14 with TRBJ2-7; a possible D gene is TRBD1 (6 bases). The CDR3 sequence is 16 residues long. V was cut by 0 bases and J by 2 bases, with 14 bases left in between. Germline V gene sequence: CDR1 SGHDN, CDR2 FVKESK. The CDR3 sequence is CASSQDWGRTTYEQYF. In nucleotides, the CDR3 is TGTGCCAGCAGCCAAGATTGGGGGCGGACGACCTACGAGCAGTACTTC.

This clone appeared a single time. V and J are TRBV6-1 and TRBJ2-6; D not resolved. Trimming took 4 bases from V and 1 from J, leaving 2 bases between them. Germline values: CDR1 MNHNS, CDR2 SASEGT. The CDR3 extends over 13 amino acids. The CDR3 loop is CASSASGANVLTF. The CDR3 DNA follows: TGTGCCAGCAGTGCTTCTGGGGCCAACGTCCTGACTTTC.

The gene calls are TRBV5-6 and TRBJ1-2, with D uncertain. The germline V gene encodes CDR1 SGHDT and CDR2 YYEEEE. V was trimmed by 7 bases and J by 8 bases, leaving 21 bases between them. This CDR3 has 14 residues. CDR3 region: CASSSRRARGGYTF. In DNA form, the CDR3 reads TGTGCCAGCTCGTCCCGGAGGGCTCGCGGGGGCTACACCTTC.

DNA of the CDR3: TGCGCCAGCAGCCAGGCCTCTGGAGGGAGGGTCTACGAGCAGTACTTC. Protein: CASSQASGGRVYEQYF. The V gene is TRBV4-1, the J gene TRBJ2-7; TRBD2 matches 7 bases. CDR1 and CDR2 from the germline V gene are MGHRA and YSYEKL. V trimming: 3 bases; J trimming: 3 bases; junction bases outside the gene matches: 11. The CDR3 is made up of 16 amino acids.

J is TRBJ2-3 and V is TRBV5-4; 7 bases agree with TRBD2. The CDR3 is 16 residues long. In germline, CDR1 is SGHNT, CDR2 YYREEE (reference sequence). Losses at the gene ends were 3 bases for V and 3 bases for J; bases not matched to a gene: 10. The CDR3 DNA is TGTGCCAGCAGCTCAAGGGCTAGCGGACCTACAGATACGCAGTATTTT. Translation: CASSSRASGPTDTQYF.

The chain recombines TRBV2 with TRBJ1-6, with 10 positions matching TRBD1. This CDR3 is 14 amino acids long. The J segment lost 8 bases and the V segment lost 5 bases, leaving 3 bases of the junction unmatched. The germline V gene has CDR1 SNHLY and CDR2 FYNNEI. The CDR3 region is CASSTGTGDSPLHF. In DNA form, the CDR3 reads TGTGCCAGCAGTACAGGGACAGGGGATTCACCCCTCCACTTT.

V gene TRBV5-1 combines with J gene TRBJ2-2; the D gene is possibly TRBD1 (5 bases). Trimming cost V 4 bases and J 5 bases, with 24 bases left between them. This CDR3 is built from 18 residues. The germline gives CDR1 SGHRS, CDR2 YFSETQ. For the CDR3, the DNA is TGCGCCAGCAGCACCCCTAACACAGACGGCTCAGGGACCGGGGAGCTGTTTTTT. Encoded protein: CASSTPNTDGSGTGELFF.